Here is one T cell receptor beta chain with its context. This sample is drawn from a study of blood T cell repertoires in COVID-19. On the study more broadly: COVID-19 samples from acute and convalescent phases originated in the United States, Italy and Spain. Nucleic acid was either cDNA or gDNA, and it came from T cells, B-cell-depleted T cells, or PBMCs.

The CDR3 runs 14 residues. Germline V gene data show CDR1 as SGHAT and CDR2 as FQNNGV. V was shortened by 1 base and J by 2 bases, with 8 bases between the two germline ends. Per the original methods: Nucleated cell counts were estimated from reference gene primer amplification. Produced via immunoSEQ multiplex PCR; TCRdb's table is partial and in-frame only. That table is the source of V, J and clone size, and D and trimming were worked out from the DNA. Of some 150,000 clones in the sample, over 80% were seen once. The TCR sequence derives from a man in his fifties or sixties who had recovered from COVID-19. Sequencing input: peripheral blood. The chain joins TRBV11-2 to TRBJ1-1; D remains unclear. The chain's CDR3 is CASSLGPPNTEAFF. CDR3 sequence (DNA): TGTGCCAGCAGCTTAGGGCCGCCCAACACTGAAGCTTTCTTT.